The 22 T cell receptor beta chains reported below all come from one sample, sequenced in a study of cytomegalovirus exposure and HLA in healthy donors. With 60 Vbeta and 13 Jbeta primers, the PCR was carried out. Profiled with immunoSEQ multiplex PCR; TCRdb holds only in-frame clones, not every one. The profile shows 130,000 to 150,000 clones, around a tenth of them singletons. Material: PBMCs. Receptor source: a male donor in good health and CMV-seronegative.

This clone occurred a few times. The chain has TRBV7-8 and TRBJ2-5; tentatively, D is TRBD1 (6 bases). This CDR3 is 15 amino acids long. Germline CDR1 reads SGHVS; CDR2 reads FQNEAQ. The ends were cut back, 1 base at V and 6 bases at J, with 15 bases in the middle. CDR3 DNA: TGTGCCAGCAGCTTAGTACCCTTAGGGGACAAGACCCAGTACTTC. As protein: CASSLVPLGDKTQYF.

This clone occurred a few times. J is TRBJ1-5 and V is TRBV19; D might be TRBD1 (5 bases). Trimming shortened V by 1 base and J by 3 bases, and 10 bases separated the two germline ends. Germline V CDR1 and CDR2: LNHDA, SQIVND (reference sequence). This CDR3 contains 15 residues. The CDR3 loop reads CASSIGAGPNQPQHF. CDR3 DNA sequence: TGTGCCAGTAGTATAGGGGCAGGGCCCAATCAGCCCCAGCATTTT.

This clone has more than one count but fewer than ten. Germline is not matched at one junction end, which may reflect a read error. The V and J genes are TRBV28 and TRBJ1-6; 7 bases map to TRBD1. The CDR3 contains 12 residues. Germline values: CDR1 MDHEN, CDR2 SYDVKM. The CDR3: CAGRDSNSPLHF. The CDR3 coding sequence is TGTGCCGGCAGGGACAGTAATTCACCCCTCCACTTT.

This clone has only a few counts. The V and J genes are TRBV7-9 and TRBJ1-2; D may be TRBD1 (5 bases). Trimming shortened V by 4 bases and J by 1 base, and 13 bases separated the two germline ends. Germline-derived CDR1 and CDR2 are SEHNR and FQNEAQ (reference sequence). The CDR3 runs 15 residues. CDR3 DNA: TGTGCCAGCAGCTCCGGGACTTTCCATAACTATGGCTACACCTTC. This translates into CASSSGTFHNYGYTF.

V is TRBV19 and J is TRBJ1-3; maybe TRBD1 (5 bases). CDR3 length: 15 amino acids. Trimming left V 5 bases short and J 0 bases short, with 11 bases between. CDR1 is LNHDA, CDR2 SQIVND, per germline (reference sequence). The CDR3 coding sequence is TGTGCCAGTAGTCAGGGCGATCTCTCTGGAAACACCATATATTTT. As protein: CASSQGDLSGNTIYF.

This clone was picked up a small number of times. The chain is built from TRBV11-3 and TRBJ2-1; no firm D call. The germline gives CDR1 SGHNT, CDR2 YENEEA. This CDR3 has 12 amino acids. V was clipped by 5 bases and J by 9 bases, with 11 bases between them. DNA of the CDR3: TGTGCCAGCAGCCCCTCGCCTAGTGAGCAGTTCTTC. It yields the protein CASSPSPSEQFF. Variable domain in full (rest from reference TRBV11-3 and TRBJ2-1): EAGVVQSPRYKIIEKKQPVAFWCNPISGHNTLYWYLQNLGQGPELLIRYENEEAVDDSQLPKDRFSAERLKGVDSTLKIQPAELGDSAVYLCASSPSPSEQFFGPGTRLTVL.

The J gene is TRBJ2-3, the V gene TRBV6-4, with 7 positions matching TRBD1. The CDR3 is made up of 18 amino acids. The germline V gene encodes CDR1 MRHNA and CDR2 SNTAGT. J was trimmed by 6 bases and V by 0 bases; bases with no gene match: 15. In DNA form, the CDR3 reads TGTGCCAGCAGTGACTCCCCGACAGGGCTGCGGATTTCGGATACGCAGTATTTT. Its translation: CASSDSPTGLRISDTQYF.

In this sample, this clone turned up a few times. The chain joins TRBV5-4 to TRBJ2-2; TRBD2 agrees at 10 bases. The CDR3 covers 16 residues. The ends lost 7 bases at V and 5 bases at J; junction bases unmatched: 11. Germline V CDR1 and CDR2: SGHNT, YYREEE (reference sequence). CDR3 sequence (DNA): TGTGCCAGCGGACTTTTAGCGGGAGGAGGGACCGGGGAGCTGTTTTTT. It specifies CASGLLAGGGTGELFF.

This rearrangement joins TRBV9 to TRBJ2-7; 9 bases align to TRBD1. The germline V gene has CDR1 SGDLS and CDR2 YYNGEE. V trimming: 4 bases; J trimming: 1 base; junction bases outside the gene matches: 9. This CDR3 comprises 16 residues. Here the CDR3 DNA reads TGTGCCAGCAGCAAGGGGGGGGGACAGGGATCCTACGAGCAGTACTTC. It translates to CASSKGGGQGSYEQYF. The full variable domain, in which reference TRBV9 and TRBJ2-7 provide the parts outside the CDR3, is DSGVTQTPKHLITATGQRVTLRCSPRSGDLSVYWYQQSLDQGLQFLIQYYNGEERAKGNILERFSAQQFPDLHSELNLSSLELGDSALYFCASSKGGGQGSYEQYFGPGTRLTVT.

V and J are TRBV10-1 and TRBJ2-7, with D unclear. This CDR3 is 16 amino acids long. Between the trimmed V and J ends, which lost 3 bases and 6 bases, there was a span of 21 bases. Per germline, CDR1 WNHNN and CDR2 SYGVQD (reference sequence). The CDR3 DNA follows: TGCGCCAGCAGTGAATCCTTCCCCCGGAGTCTCGTCGAGCAGTACTTC. This codes for CASSESFPRSLVEQYF.

For the CDR3, the DNA is TGTGCAAGTCGCTTAACCCGGGACAGGGATTCACCCCTCCACTTT. This gives the protein CASRLTRDRDSPLHF. V gene TRBV12-2 combines with J gene TRBJ1-6; the table's D call TRBD1 went unverified against the DNA. TRBV12-2 represents a pseudogene. CDR3 length: 15 residues.

This clone was observed a handful of times. The chain joins TRBV4-1 to TRBJ2-7; a possible D gene is TRBD1 (5 bases). This CDR3 has 12 amino acids. V dropped 6 bases and J dropped 1 base, with 7 bases sitting between them. The V gene's germline CDR1 is MGHRA and CDR2 YSYEKL. CDR3 sequence: CASRGESYEQYF. The CDR3, as DNA: TGCGCCAGCAGAGGGGAATCCTACGAGCAGTACTTC.

This clone was picked up a small number of times. The chain has TRBV7-9 and TRBJ1-6, with TRBD1 matching 7 bases. V dropped 3 bases and J dropped 15; count of bases not matched to a gene: 2. The germline gives CDR1 SEHNR, CDR2 FQNEAQ (reference sequence). The CDR3 extends over 11 amino acids. In nucleotides, the CDR3 is TGTGCCAGCAGCTTCCGGGACAGCCTCCACTTT. Translating it yields CASSFRDSLHF.

This clone was counted only a few times. J is TRBJ1-5 and V is TRBV7-9, with D tentatively TRBD1 (6 bases). The CDR3 extends over 16 amino acids. Germline V gene sequence: CDR1 SEHNR, CDR2 FQNEAQ (reference sequence). Trimming took 5 bases from V and 3 from J, leaving 17 bases between them. The CDR3: CASSHGGTSINQPQHF. The CDR3 nucleotides are TGTGCCAGCAGCCACGGGGGGACATCCATCAATCAGCCCCAGCATTTT.

Only a few counts were recorded for this clone. This chain connects TRBV30 to TRBJ2-3; 7 bases map to TRBD2. V gave up 1 base and J gave up 3 bases; unmatched junction bases: 7. Germline CDR1 and CDR2: GTSNPN and SVGIG (reference sequence). CDR3 length equals 15 residues. The CDR3, as DNA: TGTGCCTGGAGTGCAGAAGCGGGAAGAACAGATACGCAGTATTTT. Translating it yields CAWSAEAGRTDTQYF.

The table lists this clone with a few counts. The gene calls are TRBV7-9 and TRBJ1-5; D ambiguous. Germline V gene lookup returns CDR1 SEHNR and CDR2 FQNEAQ (reference sequence). The length of the CDR3 is 14 residues. Trimming stripped 0 bases from V and 3 bases from J, with 6 bases between. Here the CDR3 DNA reads TGTGCCAGCAGCTTAGCGGGCCTCAATCAGCCCCAGCATTTT. This translates into CASSLAGLNQPQHF.

V and J are TRBV7-9 and TRBJ2-7; 8 bases map to TRBD1. Germline values: CDR1 SEHNR, CDR2 FQNEAQ (reference sequence). This CDR3 region has 15 residues. Germline trimming cut 5 bases from V and 1 base from J; bases unmatched to any gene: 7. CDR3 loop: CASSESRTGSYEQYF. Written as DNA, the CDR3 is TGTGCCAGCAGCGAGTCTCGGACAGGGTCCTACGAGCAGTACTTC.

In its sample, this clone was seen a few times. This chain links TRBV7-9 with TRBJ2-4, with D possibly matching TRBD1 (7 bases). This CDR3 is 15 amino acids long. The germline V gene has CDR1 SEHNR and CDR2 FQNEAQ (reference sequence). V was pared by 9 bases and J by 0 bases, with 15 bases between. CDR3 amino acids: CASTTGRIAKNIQYF. CDR3 sequence (DNA): TGTGCCAGTACGACAGGGAGGATAGCCAAAAACATTCAGTACTTC.

This clone has just a few counts. The chain couples TRBV11-3 to TRBJ2-3; TRBD2 aligns across 11 bases. Germline V gives CDR1 SGHNT, CDR2 YENEEA. The CDR3 is 14 residues long. With 5 bases clipped from V and 4 bases from J, the junction kept 2 bases outside the gene matches. The CDR3 DNA reads as TGTGCCAGCAGCCCTAGCGGGAGGCCAGATACGCAGTATTTT. It codes for CASSPSGRPDTQYF. Full variable domain (remainder filled in from reference TRBV11-3 and TRBJ2-3): EAGVVQSPRYKIIEKKQPVAFWCNPISGHNTLYWYLQNLGQGPELLIRYENEEAVDDSQLPKDRFSAERLKGVDSTLKIQPAELGDSAVYLCASSPSGRPDTQYFGPGTRLTVL.

This chain joins TRBV7-2 and TRBJ1-1, with 7 bases lining up with TRBD1. V shed 0 bases, J shed 2 bases, and the junction held 9 bases outside the gene matches. CDR1 and CDR2 (germline): SGHTA, FQGNSA. The CDR3 has 17 amino acids. For the CDR3, the DNA is TGTGCCAGCAGCTTAGCTTGGAGGGGGCGAGTAAACACTGAAGCTTTCTTT. Amino acid sequence: CASSLAWRGRVNTEAFF. Filled out from reference TRBV7-2 and TRBJ1-1, the complete variable domain reads GAGVSQSPSNKVTEKGKDVELRCDPISGHTALYWYRQSLGQGLEFLIYFQGNSAPDKSGLPSDRFSAERTGGSVSTLTIQRTQQEDSAVYLCASSLAWRGRVNTEAFFGQGTRLTVV.

This clone was picked up a small number of times. This chain's CDR3 is CASSPKGLANTGELFF. The CDR3 DNA reads TGTGCCAGCAGCCCTAAGGGACTAGCGAACACCGGGGAGCTGTTTTTT. V usage is TRBV7-2 and J usage is TRBJ2-2; TRBD2 matches 8 bases. The CDR3 sequence is 16 residues long. With 5 bases clipped from V and 0 bases from J, the junction kept 5 bases outside the gene matches. The germline gives CDR1 SGHTA, CDR2 FQGNSA.

V gene TRBV11-3 combines with J gene TRBJ2-1, with 9 bases that match TRBD1. Germline V gene sequence: CDR1 SGHNT, CDR2 YENEEA. The CDR3 runs 16 residues. The trim removed 5 bases at V and 3 bases at J, leaving 8 bases unmatched. The CDR3 spells CASSTTGTGNYNEQFF. CDR3 DNA: TGTGCCAGCAGCACAACCGGGACAGGGAACTACAATGAGCAGTTCTTC.